The 25 T cell receptor beta chains below come from one sample, sequenced in a study of cytomegalovirus exposure and HLA in healthy donors. Primers for the PCR totalled 60 Vbeta and 13 Jbeta. Clones were sequenced by immunoSEQ multiplex PCR, and TCRdb holds only the in-frame ones, with some missing. The sample includes around 180,000 clones, 70% to 80% of them seen just once. Sequencing was performed on PBMCs. These receptor sequences come from a woman aged 30 to 39 in good health and CMV-seropositive.

This clone was counted once. V and J are TRBV9 and TRBJ2-3; 8 bases are shared with TRBD2. This CDR3 comprises 15 residues. The V gene end was trimmed by 2 bases and the J gene end by 6 bases; junction bases not matched to a gene: 8. Looked up from germline, CDR1 is SGDLS and CDR2 is YYNGEE. For the CDR3, the DNA is TGTGCCAGCAGCGTCGGGACTAGTGTATCTGATACGCAGTATTTT. Amino acids: CASSVGTSVSDTQYF.

The V gene is TRBV10-3, the J gene TRBJ1-1; D is possibly TRBD1 (5 bases). This CDR3 is 13 amino acids long. The germline V gene has CDR1 ENHRY and CDR2 SYGVKD. V lost 4 bases and J 0 bases, leaving 6 bases between the germline ends. The CDR3, as DNA: TGTGCCATCAGTGGACAGTTGAACACTGAAGCTTTCTTT. Amino acid sequence: CAISGQLNTEAFF.

The chain recombines TRBV11-2 with TRBJ1-2, with TRBD1 as a possible D gene (6 bases). V lost 2 bases and J lost 8, with 9 bases in between. Per germline, CDR1 SGHAT and CDR2 FQNNGV. This CDR3 has 12 residues. This CDR3 is CASSLIGGGYTF. For the CDR3, the DNA is TGTGCCAGCAGCTTAATTGGGGGCGGCTACACCTTC.

The chain employs TRBV6-1 and TRBJ1-3, with D unresolved. V lost 0 bases, J lost 7 bases, and 16 bases lay in between. CDR1 is MNHNS, CDR2 SASEGT, per germline. The CDR3 is 16 amino acids. CDR3 sequence reads: CASSEASTPEENTIYF. The CDR3 DNA follows: TGTGCCAGCAGTGAAGCGTCAACACCTGAGGAGAACACCATATATTTT.

The V gene is TRBV5-7, the J gene TRBJ1-5, with 8 bases that match TRBD1. TRBV5-7 counts as an open reading frame of uncertain function. The junction had 10 bases not matched to a gene; V was cut back by 5 bases and J by 9 bases. CDR3 length: 14 residues. The DNA for the CDR3 is TGTGCCAGCAGACCCGGGACAGGTGAATGGCCCCAGCATTTT. Amino acids: CASRPGTGEWPQHF.

Details on this clone: At one end the junction does not follow the germline gene, possibly because of a read error. The gene calls are TRBV11-2 and TRBJ2-3; the match to TRBD1 covers 9 bases. Germline CDR1 SGHAT, CDR2 FQNNGV. This CDR3 spans 13 amino acids. CDR3: CASSLGTQGAPDF. In DNA, the CDR3 is TGTGCCAGCAGCTTAGGAACACAGGGGGCGCCGGATTTT.

The rearrangement joins TRBV27 to TRBJ1-1; D gene uncertain. This CDR3 region has 15 residues. V lost 10 bases, J lost 1 base, and 19 bases lay in between. The germline V gene encodes CDR1 MNHEY and CDR2 SMNVEV (reference sequence). Written as DNA, the CDR3 is TGTGCCACCAGAAAGAGGGAACGGGGGAACACTGAAGCTTTCTTT. It specifies CATRKRERGNTEAFF.

The V call is TRBV5-1, the J call TRBJ2-6; no clear D gene. V was pared by 2 bases and J by 4 bases, with 7 bases between. This CDR3 has 14 residues. Germline V gene sequence: CDR1 SGHRS, CDR2 YFSETQ. CDR3 region: CASSFTVGANVLTF. The CDR3 nucleotides read TGCGCCAGCAGCTTCACGGTAGGGGCCAACGTCCTGACTTTC.

The J gene is TRBJ1-1, the V gene TRBV5-1; no reliable D call. Trimming stripped 4 bases from V and 6 bases from J, with 16 bases between. CDR3 size: 14 residues. Germline values: CDR1 SGHRS, CDR2 YFSETQ. The CDR3 region has the DNA TGCGCCAGCAGCCTGAATACGAGGGCCCCTGAAGCTTTCTTT. It specifies CASSLNTRAPEAFF.

This rearrangement joins TRBV16 to TRBJ2-7, with 7 bases fitting TRBD1. CDR1 is KGHSY, CDR2 FQNENV, per germline. The CDR3 has 13 amino acids. With 4 bases clipped from V and 2 bases from J, the junction kept 2 bases outside the gene matches. Written as DNA, the CDR3 is TGTGCCAGCAGCCCCGGGACAGCCTACGAGCAGTACTTC. This encodes CASSPGTAYEQYF.

This chain joins TRBV27 and TRBJ1-2; no clear D gene. The V end lost 3 bases, the J end lost 0 bases, and 5 bases lay between the germline ends. The CDR3 is 13 amino acids. The germline CDR1 and CDR2 sequences are MNHEY and SMNVEV (reference sequence). CDR3 loop: CASSFNTNYGYTF. In DNA form, the CDR3 reads TGTGCCAGCAGTTTTAACACTAACTATGGCTACACCTTC.

This clone turned up a few times. The rearrangement uses TRBV2 and TRBJ1-1; no clear D. The CDR3 sequence is 12 residues long. Per germline, CDR1 SNHLY and CDR2 FYNNEI. The V end was cut by 10 bases, the J end by 2 bases, with 11 bases between. In DNA form, the CDR3 reads TGTGCCACCGCGACACTTAACACTGAAGCTTTCTTT. Encoded protein: CATATLNTEAFF.

This chain connects TRBV6-1 to TRBJ1-4; D unclear. This CDR3 is 15 amino acids long. Trimming shortened V by 8 bases and J by 4 bases, and 17 bases separated the two germline ends. Germline values: CDR1 MNHNS, CDR2 SASEGT. The CDR3 loop reads CASCPSGSFNEKLFF. CDR3 DNA: TGTGCCAGCTGCCCAAGCGGCAGCTTTAATGAAAAACTGTTTTTT.

The chain employs TRBV10-1 and TRBJ2-4; no clear D. CDR3 length equals 11 residues. Per germline, CDR1 WNHNN and CDR2 SYGVQD (reference sequence). V lost 3 bases to trimming and J lost 9 bases, with 6 bases between them. CDR3: CASSDNIIQYF. CDR3 bases: TGCGCCAGCAGTGACAACATCATTCAGTACTTC.

The chain has TRBV2 and TRBJ1-2; 7 bases match TRBD1. The CDR3 loop spans 13 amino acids. The germline V gene has CDR1 SNHLY and CDR2 FYNNEI. V trimming: 6 bases; J trimming: 3 bases; junction bases outside the gene matches: 4. The CDR3: CASSVDRDYGYTF. Written as DNA, the CDR3 is TGTGCCAGCAGCGTTGACAGGGACTATGGCTACACCTTC. Supplemented by reference TRBV2 and TRBJ1-2, the full variable domain reads EPEVTQTPSHQVTQMGQEVILRCVPISNHLYFYWYRQILGQKVEFLVSFYNNEISEKSEIFDDQFSVERPDGSNFTLKIRSTKLEDSAMYFCASSVDRDYGYTFGSGTRLTVV.

This clone was seen a few times. This sequence joins TRBV7-9 and TRBJ2-3, with TRBD2 matching over 9 bases. V lost 1 base and J lost 1; bases outside the gene matches: 3. CDR1 is SEHNR, CDR2 FQNEAQ, per germline (reference sequence). The CDR3 is 16 residues long. The CDR3 loop is CASSLVSGSGTDTQYF. CDR3 DNA: TGTGCCAGCAGCTTAGTTAGCGGGAGTGGCACAGATACGCAGTATTTT.

This sequence joins TRBV12-1 and TRBJ2-2; TRBD1 is the table's D call and was not checked against the DNA. TRBV12-1 is described as a pseudogene. The CDR3 is 19 residues long. CDR3 loop: CASSFGLRTGNANTGELFF. The CDR3 coding sequence is TGTGCCAGCAGCTTTGGGTTAAGGACAGGAAACGCGAACACCGGGGAGCTGTTTTTT.

The rearrangement joins TRBV2 to TRBJ2-2, with 8 bases lining up with TRBD1. Unmatched junction bases numbered 3, after V lost 8 bases and J lost 4 bases. Germline V CDR1 and CDR2: SNHLY, FYNNEI. The CDR3 consists of 13 residues. The DNA for the CDR3 is TGTGCCAGCTTCACAGGGGGCACCGGGGAGCTGTTTTTT. Amino acid sequence: CASFTGGTGELFF.

The chain uses TRBV5-4 and TRBJ2-7; D call uncertain. V was pared by 3 bases and J by 1 base, with 17 bases between. Germline loops: CDR1 SGHNT, CDR2 YYREEE (reference sequence). The CDR3 runs 16 residues. The DNA for the CDR3 is TGTGCCAGCAGCTCGGTCCTCTTCAGCGAATCCTACGAGCAGTACTTC. Protein: CASSSVLFSESYEQYF.

Notes on this clone: Other DNA sequences within the sample encode an identical CDR3. The V call is TRBV11-3, the J call TRBJ1-5; D gene ambiguous. Per germline, CDR1 SGHNT and CDR2 YENEEA. V gave up 1 base and J gave up 1 base, with 5 bases separating them. The CDR3 consists of 14 residues. The CDR3 DNA sequence: TGTGCCAGCAGCTTAGGCGGAAGCAATCAGCCCCAGCATTTT. Protein product: CASSLGGSNQPQHF. The full variable domain, with the rest looked up from reference TRBV11-3 and TRBJ1-5, is EAGVVQSPRYKIIEKKQPVAFWCNPISGHNTLYWYLQNLGQGPELLIRYENEEAVDDSQLPKDRFSAERLKGVDSTLKIQPAELGDSAVYLCASSLGGSNQPQHFGDGTRLSIL.

This clone was detected a few times. The genes are TRBV5-1 and TRBJ2-1, with 8 nucleotides matching TRBD2. In germline, CDR1 is SGHRS, CDR2 YFSETQ. The J segment lost 7 bases and the V segment lost 0 bases, leaving 9 bases of the junction unmatched. The CDR3 is 16 amino acids. The CDR3 region is CASSLERSGSVNEQFF. CDR3 sequence (DNA): TGCGCCAGCAGCTTGGAGCGGAGCGGGAGCGTGAATGAGCAGTTCTTC.

The V and J genes are TRBV5-1 and TRBJ2-1, with 9 bases matching TRBD1. The CDR3 is 18 residues long. Trimming at V came to 4 bases and at J to 6 bases, leaving 17 bases not matched to a gene. CDR1 is SGHRS and CDR2 is YFSETQ in the germline V gene. The CDR3 sequence: CASSNGPIGTGSLNEQFF. CDR3 in DNA: TGCGCCAGCAGCAATGGCCCCATCGGGACAGGGAGTCTCAATGAGCAGTTCTTC.

The V gene is TRBV11-2, the J gene TRBJ2-7; 12 bases fit TRBD2. This CDR3 has 18 residues. Germline V gives CDR1 SGHAT, CDR2 FQNNGV. V was clipped by 5 bases and J by 2 bases; unmatched bases: 13. This chain's CDR3 is CASSQRLAGDLITYEQYF. For the CDR3, the DNA is TGTGCCAGCAGCCAGAGACTAGCGGGAGACCTGATCACCTACGAGCAGTACTTC.

The CDR3 loop reads CASSALGLAMDGYTF. For the CDR3, the DNA is TGCGCCAGTTCAGCCCTGGGACTCGCCATGGATGGCTACACCTTC. This chain links TRBV5-1 with TRBJ1-2, with a weak D call TRBD1 (5 bases). Per the germline V gene, CDR1 is SGHRS and CDR2 is YFSETQ. The ends were cut back, 8 bases at V and 6 bases at J, with 23 bases in the middle. CDR3 length: 15 amino acids.

The rearrangement joins TRBV19 to TRBJ2-5, with a tentative D call TRBD1 (5 bases). Trimming stripped 2 bases from V and 2 bases from J, with 6 bases between. This CDR3 has 13 amino acids. Germline CDR1 and CDR2: LNHDA and SQIVND (reference sequence). CDR3 sequence reads: CASSITGQETQYF. The CDR3 coding sequence is TGTGCCAGTAGTATAACAGGTCAAGAGACCCAGTACTTC. The full variable domain, with the rest looked up from reference TRBV19 and TRBJ2-5, is DGGITQSPKYLFRKEGQNVTLSCEQNLNHDAMYWYRQDPGQGLRLIYYSQIVNDFQKGDIAEGYSVSREKKESFPLTVTSAQKNPTAFYLCASSITGQETQYFGPGTRLLVL.